Listed here is a single TCR beta chain. The data stem from a study of blood T cell repertoires in COVID-19. Whole-study context: Specimens from acute and convalescent COVID-19 originated in the United States, Italy and Spain. Sources were T cells, B-cell-depleted T cells, or PBMCs; the material itself was cDNA or gDNA.

As processed by the authors: Quantification of nucleated cells was approximated via reference gene primer amplification. Produced via immunoSEQ multiplex PCR; TCRdb's table is partial and in-frame only. The V and J calls and the clone size are those of that table, but D and trimming were determined from the DNA. The sample lists roughly 220,000 clones; more than 65% were seen once. Trimming cost V 2 bases and J 1 base, with 8 bases left between them. The CDR3 spans 14 residues. Germline CDR1 MNHEY, CDR2 SVGAGI. The chain joins TRBV6-5 to TRBJ1-1; D perhaps matches TRBD1 (6 bases). This sequence originates from an older woman with acute or convalescent COVID-19. Sequencing was carried out using peripheral blood. CDR3 nucleotides: TGTGCCAGCAGTTACCAGGGGAGGAACACTGAAGCTTTCTTT. Translated, it gives CASSYQGRNTEAFF.